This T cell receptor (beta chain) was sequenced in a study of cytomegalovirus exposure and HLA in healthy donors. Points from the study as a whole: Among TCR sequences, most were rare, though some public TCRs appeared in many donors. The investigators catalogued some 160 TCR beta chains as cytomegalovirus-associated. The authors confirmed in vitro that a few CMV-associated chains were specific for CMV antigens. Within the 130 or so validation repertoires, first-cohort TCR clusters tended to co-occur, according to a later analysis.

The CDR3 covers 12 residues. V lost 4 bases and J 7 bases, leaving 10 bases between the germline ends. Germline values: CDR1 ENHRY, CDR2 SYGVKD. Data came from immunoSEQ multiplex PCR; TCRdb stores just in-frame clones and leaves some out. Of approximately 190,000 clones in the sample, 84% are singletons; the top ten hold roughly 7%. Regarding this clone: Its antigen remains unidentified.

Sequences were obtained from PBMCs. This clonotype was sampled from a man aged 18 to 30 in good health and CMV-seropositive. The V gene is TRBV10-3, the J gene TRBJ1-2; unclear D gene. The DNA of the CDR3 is TGTGCCATCAGTGCCGCCGCAGGTGGCTACACCTTC. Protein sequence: CAISAAAGGYTF.